Sequencing of this T cell receptor beta chain was carried out in a study of identical twins. The study, taken as a whole, reports: Beta out-of-frame sequences displayed a weaker excess of sharing between twins.

Regarding this clonotype: The antigen remains undetermined.

Template switching introduced a universal primer site, and the cDNA bore unique molecular identifiers. TCRdb used MiXCR to reprocess the 5' RACE reads, holding one entry per CDR3 protein. The profile covers some 690,000 distinct CDR3 sequences, with roughly 20% appearing a single time and 4% to 4.5% taken by the ten largest. V lost 0 bases, J lost 0 bases, and 14 bases lay in between. The CDR3 sequence is 17 residues long. Germline-derived CDR1 and CDR2 are ENHRY and SYGVKD. This sample also appeared in a second study, on T cells expressing NK-cell markers. From that second work: Beta-chain profiling covered CD3+CD56+NKG2C+, CD3+CD56+NKG2C- and CD3+CD56-NKG2C+ sorted subsets. Top CD8+ clonotypes included the dominant CD3+CD56+NKG2C+ clonotypes in several donors.

The gene calls are TRBV10-3 and TRBJ1-1; no clear D. The receptor's source is a woman aged 18 to 35 in good health. Sequenced: PBMCs. For the CDR3, the DNA is TGTGCCATCAGTGAGTCTGGCCGACTGACAATGAACACTGAAGCTTTCTTT. It codes for CAISESGRLTMNTEAFF.